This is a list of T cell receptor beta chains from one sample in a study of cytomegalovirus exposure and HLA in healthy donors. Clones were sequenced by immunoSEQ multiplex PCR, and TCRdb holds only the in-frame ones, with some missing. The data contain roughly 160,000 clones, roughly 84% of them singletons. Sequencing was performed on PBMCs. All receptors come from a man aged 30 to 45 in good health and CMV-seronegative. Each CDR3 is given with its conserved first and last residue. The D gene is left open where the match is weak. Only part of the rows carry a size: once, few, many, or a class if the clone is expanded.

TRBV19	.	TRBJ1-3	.	CASSSQLFGNTIYF	TGTGCCAGTAGTTCCCAGTTATTTGGAAACACCATATATTTT
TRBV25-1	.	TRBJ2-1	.	CASSYSRTNEQFF	TGTGCCAGCAGCTACTCTCGTACCAATGAGCAGTTCTTC
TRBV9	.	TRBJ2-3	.	CASSVAPRSTDTQYF	TGTGCCAGCAGCGTAGCTCCCCGTAGCACAGATACGCAGTATTTT
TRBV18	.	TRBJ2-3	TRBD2	CASSRSSGGATDTQYF	TGTGCCAGCTCACGCTCTAGCGGGGGGGCCACAGATACGCAGTATTTT
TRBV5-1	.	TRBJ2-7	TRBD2	CASRLDSLAGEFPYEQYF	TGCGCCAGCAGACTCGACTCCCTAGCGGGAGAGTTCCCCTACGAGCAGTACTTC
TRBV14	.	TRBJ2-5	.	CASSQGGRVLGETQYF	TGTGCCAGCAGCCAAGGGGGCAGGGTGTTGGGAGAGACCCAGTACTTC
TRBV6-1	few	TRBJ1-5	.	CASSEGAPQAQPQHF	TGTGCCAGCAGTGAAGGAGCCCCCCAAGCTCAGCCCCAGCATTTT
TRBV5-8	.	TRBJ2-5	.	CASSVGDQPGQGETQYF	TGTGCCAGCAGCGTGGGGGACCAACCGGGACAAGGAGAGACCCAGTACTTC
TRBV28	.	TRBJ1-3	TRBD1	CASRRGTGDLPGNTIYF	TGTGCCAGCAGGAGGGGGACAGGGGACCTCCCTGGAAACACCATATATTTT
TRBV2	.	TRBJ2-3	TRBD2	CASNSGGASDTQYF	TGTGCCAGCAACAGCGGGGGCGCTTCGGATACGCAGTATTTT
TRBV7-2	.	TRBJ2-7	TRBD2	CASSLASGGTGYEQYF	TGTGCCAGCAGCTTAGCTTCGGGAGGGACGGGCTACGAGCAGTACTTC
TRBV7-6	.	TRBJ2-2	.	CASSLGPTGELFF	TGTGCCAGCAGTCTAGGTCCCACCGGGGAGCTGTTTTTT
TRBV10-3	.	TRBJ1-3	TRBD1	CAISDTLKTGSGNTIYF	TGTGCCATCAGTGACACCTTAAAGACAGGGTCTGGAAACACCATATATTTT
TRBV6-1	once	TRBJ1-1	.	CASSERGQNTEAFF	TGTGCCAGCAGTGAAAGGGGACAGAACACTGAAGCTTTCTTT
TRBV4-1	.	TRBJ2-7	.	CASSQSAGSYEQYF	TGCGCCAGCAGCCAAAGTGCGGGATCCTACGAGCAGTACTTC
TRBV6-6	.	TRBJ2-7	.	CASSYSGDYEQYF	TGTGCCAGCAGTTACTCGGGAGACTACGAGCAGTACTTC
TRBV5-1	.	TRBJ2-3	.	CASSGQLSTDTQYF	TGCGCCAGCAGCGGACAGCTTAGCACAGATACGCAGTATTTT
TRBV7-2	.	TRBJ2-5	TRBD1	CASSLDRGRQETQYF	TGTGCCAGCAGCCTGGACAGGGGGCGGCAAGAGACCCAGTACTTC
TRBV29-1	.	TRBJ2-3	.	CSVLGGISTDTQYF	TGCAGCGTGCTTGGCGGGATAAGCACAGATACGCAGTATTTT
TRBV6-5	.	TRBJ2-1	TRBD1	CASTFTRDRSDEQFF	TGTGCCAGCACCTTCACCCGGGACAGAAGCGATGAGCAGTTCTTC
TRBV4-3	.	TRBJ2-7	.	CASSPTSRDEQYF	TGCGCCAGCAGCCCGACGAGTCGGGACGAGCAGTACTTC
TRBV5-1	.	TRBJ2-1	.	CASSLGLAGRENEQFF	TGCGCCAGCAGCTTGGGTTTGGCGGGTCGGGAGAATGAGCAGTTCTTC
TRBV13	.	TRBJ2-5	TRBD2	CASSALWTSGSRRQETQYF	TGTGCCAGCAGCGCCCTTTGGACTAGCGGGAGCCGTCGCCAAGAGACCCAGTACTTC
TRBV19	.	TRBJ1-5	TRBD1	CASSIYGTELNQPQHF	TGTGCCAGTAGTATTTACGGGACAGAACTTAATCAGCCCCAGCATTTT
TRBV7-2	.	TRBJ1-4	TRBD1	CASSSRGTGGGTNEKLFF	TGTGCCAGCAGCTCGAGGGGGACAGGGGGCGGAACTAATGAAAAACTGTTTTTT
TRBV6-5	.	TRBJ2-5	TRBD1	CASSFTGGQETQYF	TGTGCCAGCAGCTTCACAGGGGGCCAAGAGACCCAGTACTTC
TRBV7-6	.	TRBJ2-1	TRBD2	CASSLGLHNEQFF	TGTGCCAGCAGCCTGGGACTACACAATGAGCAGTTCTTC
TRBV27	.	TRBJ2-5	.	CASSLVLEETQYF	TGTGCCAGCAGTTTAGTACTAGAAGAGACCCAGTACTTC
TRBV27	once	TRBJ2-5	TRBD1	CASSLRGQGDVEYF	TGTGCCAGCAGTTTAAGGGGACAGGGGGATGTTGAGTACTTC
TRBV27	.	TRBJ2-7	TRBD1	CASSYGQGTYEQYF	TGTGCCAGCAGTTACGGACAGGGGACCTACGAGCAGTACTTC
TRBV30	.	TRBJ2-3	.	CAWRGASGPTDTQYF	TGTGCCTGGAGGGGGGCTTCGGGACCCACAGATACGCAGTATTTT
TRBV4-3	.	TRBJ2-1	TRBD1	CASSQASTGYNEQFF	TGCGCCAGCAGCCAGGCCTCGACAGGGTACAATGAGCAGTTCTTC
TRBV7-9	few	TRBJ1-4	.	CASSPGGSNEKLFF	TGTGCCAGCAGCCCTGGGGGGTCTAATGAAAAACTGTTTTTT
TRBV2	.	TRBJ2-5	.	CASRDMRSGPGETQYF	TGTGCCAGCAGAGATATGCGGAGTGGCCCCGGGGAGACCCAGTACTTC
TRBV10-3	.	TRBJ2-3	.	CAIDQTRAESTDTQYF	TGTGCCATTGACCAGACTAGAGCAGAAAGCACAGATACGCAGTATTTT
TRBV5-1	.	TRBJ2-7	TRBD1	CASSLVVGGQGDEQYF	TGCGCCAGCAGCTTGGTTGTGGGGGGACAGGGTGACGAGCAGTACTTC
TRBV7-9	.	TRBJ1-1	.	CASSPVTGSSEAFF	TGTGCCAGCAGCCCCGTTACAGGGTCCTCTGAAGCTTTCTTT
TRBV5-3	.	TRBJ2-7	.	CARSWRLHGCPAYEQYF	TGTGCCAGAAGCTGGAGGCTACACGGGTGCCCCGCCTACGAGCAGTACTTC
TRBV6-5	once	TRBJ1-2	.	CASRPDSYNYGYTF	TGTGCCAGCAGGCCGGACAGCTATAACTATGGCTACACCTTC
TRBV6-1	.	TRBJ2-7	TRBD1	CASSVQGIYEQYF	TGTGCCAGCAGTGTACAGGGGATCTACGAGCAGTACTTC
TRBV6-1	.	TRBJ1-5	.	CASSVDTNNQPQHF	TGTGCCAGCAGTGTGGACACCAACAATCAGCCCCAGCATTTT
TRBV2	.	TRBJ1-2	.	CASTPGARYGYTF	TGTGCCAGCACCCCAGGGGCCCGCTATGGCTACACCTTC
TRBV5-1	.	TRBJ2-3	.	CASSPGPDTQYF	TGCGCCAGCAGCCCCGGTCCGGATACGCAGTATTTT
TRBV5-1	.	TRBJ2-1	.	CASSLVPPGVGHNEQFF	TGCGCCAGCAGCTTGGTCCCCCCGGGGGTAGGACACAATGAGCAGTTCTTC
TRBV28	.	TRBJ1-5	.	CASSPRWVGRGNQPQHF	TGTGCCAGCAGTCCGCGGTGGGTAGGGAGGGGCAATCAGCCCCAGCATTTT